The 10 T cell receptor beta chains below come from one sample, sequenced in a study of blood T cell repertoires in COVID-19. Assay: immunoSEQ multiplex PCR; the TCRdb copy retains only in-frame clones and omits some. The sample includes about 200,000 clones, around four fifths of them seen just once. Input material: PBMCs or T cells enriched from blood (not recorded which). The receptors originated from a middle-aged man who had recovered from COVID-19.

This chain uses TRBV5-6 with TRBJ1-2, with 8 bases matching TRBD1. J lost 7 bases, V lost 3 bases, and 11 bases had no gene match. The CDR3 covers 15 residues. CDR1 and CDR2 (germline): SGHDT, YYEEEE. The CDR3, as DNA: TGTGCCAGCAGCTCTCCCCGGACAGGGAAGGTTGGCTACACCTTC. This sequence encodes CASSSPRTGKVGYTF.

The rearrangement uses TRBV28 and TRBJ1-4; the D gene is possibly TRBD1 (5 bases). CDR3 length equals 15 residues. V lost 4 bases and J 0 bases, leaving 9 bases between the germline ends. Germline CDR1 is MDHEN and CDR2 is SYDVKM. CDR3 coding DNA: TGTGCCAGCAGTTCACAGGCTGCAACTAATGAAAAACTGTTTTTT. Translating it yields CASSSQAATNEKLFF.

This clone came up once. The chain employs TRBV29-1 and TRBJ1-5; 8 bases fit TRBD1. Germline values: CDR1 SQVTM, CDR2 ANQGSEA. This CDR3 has 13 residues. The junction had 6 bases not matched to a gene; V was cut back by 7 bases and J by 4 bases. The CDR3 is CSAADRVNQPQHF. CDR3 in DNA: TGCAGCGCAGCGGACAGGGTGAATCAGCCCCAGCATTTT.

This clone showed up just once. CDR3 nucleotides: TGTGCCAGCAGCCTCGGACTAGTCACAGATACGCAGTATTTT. Its protein product is CASSLGLVTDTQYF. The chain links TRBV7-3 to TRBJ2-3; 7 positions agree with TRBD2. The junction had 4 bases not matched to a gene; V was cut back by 5 bases and J by 2 bases. CDR1 is SGHTA and CDR2 is FQGTGA in the germline V gene. The CDR3 is made up of 14 amino acids. Drawing the rest from reference TRBV7-3 and TRBJ2-3, the complete variable domain is GAGVSQTPSNKVTEKGKYVELRCDPISGHTALYWYRQSLGQGPEFLIYFQGTGAADDSGLPNDRFFAVRPEGSVSTLKIQRTERGDSAVYLCASSLGLVTDTQYFGPGTRLTVL.

The chain carries TRBV29-1 and TRBJ2-7; TRBD2 matches 8 bases. J lost 0 bases, V lost 4 bases, and 2 bases had no gene match. The CDR3 is made up of 13 amino acids. Germline CDR1 SQVTM, CDR2 ANQGSEA. CDR3 DNA sequence: TGCAGCGTTGCGGGGGGGGGCTCCTACGAGCAGTACTTC. This codes for CSVAGGGSYEQYF.

V gene TRBV6-5 combines with J gene TRBJ2-7, with 8 bases matching TRBD2. Germline V gene sequence: CDR1 MNHEY, CDR2 SVGAGI. V was clipped by 7 bases and J by 3 bases; unmatched bases: 5. The CDR3 has 13 amino acids. The CDR3 nucleotides read TGTGCCAGCACTATAGCGGGGTTCTACGAGCAGTACTTC. Protein: CASTIAGFYEQYF.

Concerning this clone itself: A junction boundary mismatches the germline segment, possibly from a read error. The chain recombines TRBV6-1 with TRBJ1-2; no reliable D call. Germline V lookup: CDR1 MNHNS, CDR2 SASEGT. This CDR3 is 13 amino acids long. As DNA, the CDR3 is TGTGCCAGCAGTGAAGCCGACTGGTATGGCCACACCTTC. It codes for CASSEADWYGHTF.

The V gene is TRBV5-8, the J gene TRBJ1-6, with D unresolved. The CDR3 runs 14 residues. V was cut by 2 bases and J by 6 bases, with 9 bases left in between. Germline-derived CDR1 and CDR2 are SGHTS and YDEGEE. The chain's CDR3 is CASSLSRVNSPLHF. The CDR3 DNA reads TGTGCCAGCAGCTTATCACGGGTTAATTCACCCCTCCACTTT.

The chain links TRBV19 to TRBJ2-7; 11 bases are shared with TRBD1. V dropped 5 bases and J dropped 6; count of bases not matched to a gene: 15. The CDR3 sequence is 17 residues long. CDR1 is LNHDA and CDR2 is SQIVND in the germline V gene (reference sequence). The chain's CDR3 is CASSPRGRTGGRLEQYF. CDR3 coding DNA: TGTGCCAGTAGTCCCCGCGGTCGGACAGGGGGCCGACTCGAGCAGTACTTC.

The chain joins TRBV7-9 to TRBJ1-4, with D possibly matching TRBD1 (6 bases). CDR1 is SEHNR and CDR2 is FQNEAQ in the germline V gene (reference sequence). The ends were cut back, 6 bases at V and 7 bases at J, with 27 bases in the middle. This CDR3 contains 18 residues. The CDR3 spells CASSSTGLAIFGSEKLFF. DNA of the CDR3: TGTGCCAGCAGTTCCACAGGGCTTGCAATCTTCGGAAGTGAAAAACTGTTTTTT.